The 22 T cell receptor beta chains reported below all come from one sample, sequenced in a study of Graves' ophthalmopathy and Graves' hyperthyroidism. Amplified material comprised TCR beta CDR3 regions derived from RNA transcripts. In the first round, RT-PCR was carried out with HTBI primers, and a multiplex PCR formed the second round. TCRdb processed the multiplex PCR reads anew with MiXCR; each CDR3 protein has one entry. The data hold 300,000 to 450,000 distinct CDR3 sequences, with about 18% observed a single time. Material: peripheral blood. The receptors come from an adult woman with stable Graves' hyperthyroidism.

This clonotype was seen at least ten times. The chain has TRBV10-3 and TRBJ1-5; D uncertain. The length of the CDR3 is 13 residues. V lost 7 bases to trimming and J lost 6 bases, with 13 bases between them. In germline, CDR1 is ENHRY, CDR2 SYGVKD. In nucleotides, the CDR3 is TGTGCCATCAAGACTGGTCTGGGTCAGCCCCAGCATTTT. Encoded protein: CAIKTGLGQPQHF.

The chain carries TRBV30 and TRBJ1-3; 9 bases match TRBD1. CDR1 is GTSNPN, CDR2 SVGIG, per germline (reference sequence). Unmatched junction bases numbered 5, after V lost 0 bases and J lost 5 bases. The CDR3 runs 15 residues. The CDR3 loop reads CAWSVRGTGRNTIYF. CDR3 nucleotides: TGTGCCTGGAGTGTACGCGGGACAGGGAGAAACACCATATATTTT.

This clonotype came up many times. The chain has TRBV6-2 or TRBV6-3 and TRBJ2-7; the match to TRBD1 covers 7 bases. Germline CDR1 and CDR2: MNHEY and SVGEGT. The CDR3 spans 15 residues. V lost 8 bases, J lost 3 bases, and 13 bases stayed unmatched. CDR3 amino acids: CASETVWTGGYEQYF. The DNA of the CDR3 is TGTGCCAGCGAAACGGTTTGGACAGGTGGCTACGAGCAGTACTTC.

This clonotype appeared many times. V is TRBV11-1 and J is TRBJ2-5; 9 bases fit TRBD1. This CDR3 has 17 amino acids. In germline, CDR1 is SGHAT, CDR2 FQDESV (reference sequence). The junction had 10 bases not matched to a gene; V was cut back by 0 bases and J by 5 bases. The CDR3 here is CASSLAHWGQGSETQYF. The CDR3 DNA sequence: TGTGCCAGCAGCTTAGCACATTGGGGACAGGGAAGTGAGACCCAGTACTTC.

This clonotype was recorded at least ten times. Here the CDR3 DNA reads TGTGCCAGCAGCCCCCAAGGGGATTACGAGCAGTACTTC. Translated: CASSPQGDYEQYF. The J gene is TRBJ2-7, the V gene TRBV12-3 or TRBV12-4; a weak D match, TRBD1 (5 bases). V was cut by 6 bases and J by 4 bases, with 13 bases left in between. This CDR3 region has 13 residues.

This clonotype was seen ten or more times. The rearrangement uses TRBV20-1 and TRBJ2-5; D remains ambiguous. In germline, CDR1 is DFQATT, CDR2 SNEGSKA (reference sequence). The CDR3 contains 13 residues. Trimming pared 0 bases from V and 4 bases from J, leaving 9 bases between. The DNA of the CDR3 is TGCAGTGCTAGAGATCTGGCCAGAGAGACCCAGTACTTC. It translates to CSARDLARETQYF.

This clonotype was seen many times. This rearrangement joins TRBV12-3 or TRBV12-4 to TRBJ1-1, with TRBD1 matching over 7 bases. The CDR3 is 14 residues long. The V and J ends lost 2 bases and 3 bases, in that order; junction bases with no gene match: 3. The CDR3 loop reads CASSLPDRDTEAFF. CDR3 in DNA: TGTGCCAGCAGTTTACCCGACAGGGACACTGAAGCTTTCTTT.

This clonotype was observed at least ten times. The chain uses TRBV25-1 and TRBJ1-2; no reliable D call. The CDR3 contains 13 residues. The germline V gene encodes CDR1 MGHDK and CDR2 SYGVNS. The V end was cut by 2 bases, the J end by 4 bases, with 8 bases between. The CDR3 sequence: CASSEGFGYGYTF. For the CDR3, the DNA is TGTGCCAGCAGTGAAGGGTTCGGCTATGGCTACACCTTC.

This clonotype was counted many times. The chain links TRBV6-5 to TRBJ2-5, with TRBD2 identical over 10 bases. Looked up from germline, CDR1 is MNHEY and CDR2 is SVGAGI. V was clipped by 5 bases and J by 4 bases; unmatched bases: 1. The CDR3 contains 13 residues. The CDR3 is CASSRLAGETQYF. Here the CDR3 DNA reads TGTGCCAGCAGTCGACTAGCGGGAGAGACCCAGTACTTC.

The sample holds many counts of this clonotype. The J gene is TRBJ2-7, the V gene TRBV5-1; D call uncertain. The germline gives CDR1 SGHRS, CDR2 YFSETQ. This CDR3 has 14 amino acids. Trimming cost V 0 bases and J 1 base, with 8 bases left between them. For the CDR3, the DNA is TGCGCCAGCAGCTTGGGAGACGCTTCCTACGAGCAGTACTTC. Its translation is CASSLGDASYEQYF.

Written as DNA, the CDR3 is TGTGCCAGCAGCTCCACCGACAGGGTCCCGGCCTACGAGCAGTACTTC. Translation: CASSSTDRVPAYEQYF. The chain recombines TRBV11-1 with TRBJ2-7; 7 bases agree with TRBD1. Germline loops: CDR1 SGHAT, CDR2 FQDESV (reference sequence). V trimming: 4 bases; J trimming: 2 bases; junction bases outside the gene matches: 11. The CDR3 has 16 amino acids.

This clonotype has a count of ten or more. The chain employs TRBV6-2 or TRBV6-3 and TRBJ2-2, with a possible D match to TRBD1 (5 bases). The V gene's germline CDR1 is MNHEY and CDR2 SVGEGT. The V end lost 2 bases, the J end lost 1 base, and 11 bases lay between the germline ends. This CDR3 has 16 residues. The CDR3 reads CASSYSRTGNTGELFF. The CDR3 DNA reads as TGTGCCAGCAGTTACAGCCGTACAGGGAACACCGGGGAGCTGTTTTTT.

The table lists this clonotype with many counts. The chain employs TRBV10-3 and TRBJ2-5; D is tentatively TRBD1 or TRBD2 (6 bases each). The V end was cut by 10 bases, the J end by 3 bases, with 15 bases between. This CDR3 comprises 13 residues. Germline CDR1 reads ENHRY; CDR2 reads SYGVKD. CDR3 sequence: CATAAEGEETQYF. The CDR3 DNA is TGTGCCACCGCGGCGGAGGGGGAAGAGACCCAGTACTTC.

This clonotype was seen many times. A much larger clone lies a single base off, so this may be a read error. The V call is TRBV29-1, the J call TRBJ2-5; D is perhaps TRBD2 (5 bases). This CDR3 is 14 amino acids long. In germline, CDR1 is SQVTM, CDR2 ANQGSEA. The ends were cut back, 1 base at V and 5 bases at J, with 14 bases in the middle. CDR3 loop: CSVEGNSGGETQYF. The CDR3, as DNA: TGCAGCGTTGAAGGGAACTCCGGCGGGGAGACCCAGTACTTC.

The chain has TRBV6-1 and TRBJ1-1; TRBD1 might be the D (5 bases). Germline V gene lookup returns CDR1 MNHNS and CDR2 SASEGT. The CDR3 covers 15 residues. The V end lost 6 bases, the J end lost 1 base, and 15 bases lay between the germline ends. CDR3 amino acids: CASRVYGTGNTEAFF. CDR3 nucleotides: TGTGCCAGCAGAGTTTACGGGACCGGGAACACTGAAGCTTTCTTT.

Many counts were recorded for this clonotype. V gene TRBV20-1 combines with J gene TRBJ2-7; perhaps TRBD1 as D (7 bases). CDR1 DFQATT and CDR2 SNEGSKA come from the germline V gene (reference sequence). The length of the CDR3 is 13 residues. V was trimmed by 7 bases and J by 2 bases, leaving 15 bases between them. CDR3 protein: CSVWQGGPYEQYF. The DNA of the CDR3 is TGCAGTGTTTGGCAGGGGGGCCCCTACGAGCAGTACTTC.

This clonotype has more than one count but fewer than ten. The gene calls are TRBV20-1 and TRBJ2-7; 11 nucleotides align to TRBD2. The CDR3 is 19 residues long. J was trimmed by 4 bases and V by 6 bases; bases with no gene match: 23. The V gene's germline CDR1 is DFQATT and CDR2 SNEGSKA (reference sequence). For the CDR3, the DNA is TGCAGTGCCCCCAACACCGGAGGGGGTACTAGCGGGAGTTGGTACGAGCAGTACTTC. It encodes CSAPNTGGGTSGSWYEQYF.

This clonotype was detected many times. J is TRBJ1-1 and V is TRBV9; D may be TRBD1 (6 bases). Trimming took 4 bases from V and 0 from J, leaving 16 bases between them. The germline V gene encodes CDR1 SGDLS and CDR2 YYNGEE. This CDR3 has 16 residues. CDR3 bases: TGTGCCAGCAGCCCCCCAGGCAGGGGCATGAACACTGAAGCTTTCTTT. Its protein is CASSPPGRGMNTEAFF.

This clonotype was recorded a few times. A much larger clonotype is one base distant, so this may be a read error. No conserved phenylalanine or tryptophan ends this CDR3, so it is likely a read error. This chain uses TRBV19 with TRBJ1-5; D is unresolved. Per the germline V gene, CDR1 is LNHDA and CDR2 is SQIVND (reference sequence). The V end lost 7 bases, the J end lost 7 bases, and 11 bases lay between the germline ends. The CDR3 length is 12 residues. DNA of the CDR3: TGTGCCAGTAAGGGAGTCGAACAGCCCCAGCATTTG. Translating gives CASKGVEQPQHL.

This clonotype was observed many times. The J gene is TRBJ2-2, the V gene TRBV27; D is tentatively TRBD1 or TRBD2 (5 bases each). CDR3 size: 14 residues. Trimming left V 3 bases short and J 1 base short, with 6 bases between. Germline V lookup: CDR1 MNHEY, CDR2 SMNVEV (reference sequence). The CDR3 DNA reads as TGTGCCAGCAGTTTGGGGGTGAACACCGGGGAGCTGTTTTTT. Its protein product is CASSLGVNTGELFF.

The table lists this clonotype with many counts. The chain is built from TRBV12-3 or TRBV12-4 and TRBJ2-2; D is perhaps TRBD2 (7 bases). V gave up 5 bases and J gave up 3 bases, with 16 bases separating them. This CDR3 is built from 16 residues. The CDR3 nucleotides read TGTGCCAGCAGTGTCGGCGGGGGCCGGTACACCGGGGAGCTGTTTTTT. It codes for CASSVGGGRYTGELFF.

The table lists this clonotype with many counts. The chain joins TRBV4-1 to TRBJ2-7, with D unresolved. The CDR3 spans 13 residues. V was pared by 3 bases and J by 1 base, with 7 bases between. The germline gives CDR1 MGHRA, CDR2 YSYEKL. The DNA of the CDR3 is TGCGCCAGCAGCCACCGGATGTCCTACGAGCAGTACTTC. Amino acids: CASSHRMSYEQYF.